This paragraph covers one TCR beta chain sequence. This entry is derived from a study of blood T cell repertoires in COVID-19. TCRdb's table, derived via immunoSEQ multiplex PCR, lists solely in-frame clones and lacks some. The sample consists of roughly 360,000 clones, roughly 80% of them appearing once. The receptor was derived from a human donor with acute or convalescent COVID-19. The donor label of this sample is uncertain. The material sequenced was peripheral blood.

CDR3 sequence: CASNKTGGPLFFYEQYF. CDR3 coding DNA: TGTGCCAGCAATAAGACAGGGGGCCCCTTATTCTTCTACGAGCAGTACTTC. V usage is TRBV21-1 and J usage is TRBJ2-7; TRBD1, the table's D call, was not compared with the DNA. TRBV21-1 is designated a pseudogene. There are 17 residues in the CDR3.